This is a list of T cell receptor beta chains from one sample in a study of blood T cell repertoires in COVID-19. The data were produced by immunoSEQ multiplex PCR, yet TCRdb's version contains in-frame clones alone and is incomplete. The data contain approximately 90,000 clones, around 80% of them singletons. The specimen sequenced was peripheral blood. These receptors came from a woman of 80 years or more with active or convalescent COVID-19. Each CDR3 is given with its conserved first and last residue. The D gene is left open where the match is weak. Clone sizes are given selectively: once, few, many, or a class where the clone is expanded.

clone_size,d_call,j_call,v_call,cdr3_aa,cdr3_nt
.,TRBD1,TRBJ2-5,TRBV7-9,CASSTGTGKETQYF,TGTGCCAGCAGCACCGGGACAGGGAAAGAGACCCAGTACTTC
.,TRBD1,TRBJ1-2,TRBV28,CASSRTGGRSYGYTF,TGTGCCAGCAGTCGAACAGGGGGCAGGAGCTATGGCTACACCTTC
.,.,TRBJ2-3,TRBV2,CASSPAVKSTDTQYF,TGTGCCAGCAGTCCAGCGGTTAAGAGCACAGATACGCAGTATTTT
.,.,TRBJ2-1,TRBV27,CASSRDNEQFF,TGTGCCAGCAGTCGGGACAATGAGCAGTTCTTC
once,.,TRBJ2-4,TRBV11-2,CASSLVGGSLAKNIQYF,TGTGCCAGCAGCTTAGTTGGCGGATCATTAGCCAAAAACATTCAGTACTTC
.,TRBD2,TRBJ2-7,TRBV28,CASSPAGLAGSSYEQYF,TGTGCCAGCAGTCCCGCGGGACTAGCGGGGAGCTCCTACGAGCAGTACTTC
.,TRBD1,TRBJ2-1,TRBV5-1,CASSLEFTGQGFSNEQFF,TGCGCCAGCAGCTTGGAATTTACGGGACAGGGATTTTCTAATGAGCAGTTCTTC
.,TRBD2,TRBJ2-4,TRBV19,CASSGSAGGRGVNIQYF,TGTGCCAGTAGTGGCTCCGCGGGGGGGCGCGGTGTAAACATTCAGTACTTC
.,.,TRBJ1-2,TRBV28,CASSLGAQPWTGYTF,TGTGCCAGCAGTTTGGGGGCGCAGCCTTGGACTGGCTACACCTTC
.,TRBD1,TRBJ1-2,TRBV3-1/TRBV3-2,CASSRGQGEYGYTF,TGTGCCAGCAGCCGAGGACAGGGGGAATATGGCTACACCTTC
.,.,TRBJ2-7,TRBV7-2,CASSSVTGPYEQYF,TGTGCCAGCAGCTCAGTAACAGGCCCCTACGAGCAGTACTTC
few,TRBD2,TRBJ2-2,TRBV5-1,CASCSGTSPGELFF,TGCGCCAGCTGCTCCGGGACTAGCCCCGGGGAGCTGTTTTTT
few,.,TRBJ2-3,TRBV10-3,CATLRATADTQYF,TGTGCGACGTTGAGGGCGACGGCAGATACGCAGTATTTT
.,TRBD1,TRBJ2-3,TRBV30,CAWSVLDRGPGDTQYF,TGTGCCTGGAGTGTACTGGACAGGGGGCCTGGAGATACGCAGTATTTT
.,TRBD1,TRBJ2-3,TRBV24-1,CATRTGGRGTDTQYF,TGTGCCACCAGAACAGGGGGCAGGGGAACAGATACGCAGTATTTT
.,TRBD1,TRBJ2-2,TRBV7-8,CASSDLGRRGTGELFF,TGTGCCAGCAGCGACTTGGGACGCAGGGGGACCGGGGAGCTGTTTTTT
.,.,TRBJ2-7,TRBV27,CASSVRGRASEQYF,TGTGCCAGTTCCGTGAGGGGGAGGGCCTCCGAGCAGTACTTC
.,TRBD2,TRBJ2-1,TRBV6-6,CASSYRSGNYNEQFF,TGTGCCAGCAGTTACAGGAGCGGGAACTACAATGAGCAGTTCTTC
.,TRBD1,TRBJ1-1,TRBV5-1,CASSLGTVNTEAFF,TGCGCCAGCAGCTTAGGGACAGTGAACACTGAAGCTTTCTTT
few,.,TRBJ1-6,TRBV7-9,CASSLNRDSRTLHF,TGTGCCAGCAGCTTAAATAGGGACTCCAGGACCCTCCACTTT
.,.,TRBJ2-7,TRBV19,CASSPQDSNTPPLYEQYF,TGTGCCAGTAGCCCTCAGGACTCCAACACGCCCCCGCTCTACGAGCAGTACTTC
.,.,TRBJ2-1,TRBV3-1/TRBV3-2,CASSQGIAVHNEQFF,TGTGCCAGCAGCCAAGGGATAGCGGTCCACAATGAGCAGTTCTTC
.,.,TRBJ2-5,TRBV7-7,CASSPWGGETQYF,TGTGCTAGCAGCCCCTGGGGGGGCGAGACCCAGTACTTC
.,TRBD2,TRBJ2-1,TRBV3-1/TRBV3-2,CASSRGLAAVYNEQFF,TGTGCCAGCAGCCGGGGACTAGCGGCGGTCTACAATGAGCAGTTCTTC
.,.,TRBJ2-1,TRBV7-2,CASSAVTRNDEQFF,TGTGCCAGCAGCGCCGTGACTAGAAACGATGAGCAGTTCTTC
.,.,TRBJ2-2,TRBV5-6,CASSLVGGDPGELFF,TGTGCCAGCAGCTTGGTCGGAGGGGACCCCGGGGAGCTGTTTTTT
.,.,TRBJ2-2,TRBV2,CASSGRTFEGELFF,TGTGCCAGCAGTGGGAGGACCTTTGAGGGGGAGCTGTTTTTT
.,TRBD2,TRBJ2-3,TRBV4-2,CASSQDWSSGNTDTQYF,TGTGCCAGCAGCCAAGATTGGTCTAGCGGGAACACAGATACGCAGTATTTT
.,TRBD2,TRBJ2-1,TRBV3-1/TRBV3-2,CASSQGSSGSGNEQFF,TGTGCCAGCAGCCAAGGTAGTAGCGGGAGTGGCAATGAGCAGTTCTTC
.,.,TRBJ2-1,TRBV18,CASSPPGHLDTNEQFF,TGTGCCAGCTCACCACCGGGACACCTTGACACCAATGAGCAGTTCTTC
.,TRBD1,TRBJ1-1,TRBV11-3,CASSTRTGMNTEAFF,TGTGCCAGCAGCACGCGGACAGGGATGAACACTGAAGCTTTCTTT
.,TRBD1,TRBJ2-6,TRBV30,CAWSGQGARLGANVLTF,TGTGCCTGGAGTGGACAGGGGGCCCGCTTGGGGGCCAACGTCCTGACTTTC
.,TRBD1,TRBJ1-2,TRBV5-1,CASSLGTGVLGYTF,TGCGCCAGCAGCTTGGGGACAGGAGTGCTCGGCTACACCTTC
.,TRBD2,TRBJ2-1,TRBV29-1,CSAWTGGYNEQFF,TGCAGCGCCTGGACGGGGGGCTACAATGAGCAGTTCTTC
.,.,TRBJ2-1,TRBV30,CAWSLGANNEQFF,TGTGCCTGGAGTTTGGGAGCGAACAATGAGCAGTTCTTC
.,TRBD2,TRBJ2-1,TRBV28,CASSLGGGSYNEQFF,TGTGCCAGCTCCCTGGGGGGGGGCTCCTACAATGAGCAGTTCTTC
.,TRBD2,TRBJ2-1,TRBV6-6,CASRLAGGTYNEQFF,TGTGCCAGCAGATTAGCGGGGGGGACATACAATGAGCAGTTCTTC
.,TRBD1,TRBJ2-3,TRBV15,CATSAQQGLPTDTQYF,TGTGCCACCAGCGCCCAACAGGGGTTACCCACAGATACGCAGTATTTT
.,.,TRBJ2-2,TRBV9,CASSVGASNTGELFF,TGTGCCAGCAGCGTAGGGGCTAGCAACACCGGGGAGCTGTTTTTT
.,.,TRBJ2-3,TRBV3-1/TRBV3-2,CASSPLGGVPTDTQYF,TGTGCCAGCAGCCCCCTCGGAGGGGTTCCCACAGATACGCAGTATTTT
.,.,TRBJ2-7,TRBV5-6,CASSLFSTGAYEQYF,TGTGCCAGCAGCTTGTTCAGCACAGGAGCCTACGAGCAGTACTTC
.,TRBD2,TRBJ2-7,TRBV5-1,CASRAGTGTNEQYF,TGCGCCAGCAGGGCCGGGACGGGGACTAACGAGCAGTACTTC
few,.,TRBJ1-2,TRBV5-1,CASSSFLTRGADYGYTF,TGCGCCAGCAGCTCCTTTCTTACCAGGGGCGCCGACTATGGCTACACCTTC
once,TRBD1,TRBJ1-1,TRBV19,CASVQGYTEAFF,TGTGCCAGTGTACAGGGGTACACTGAAGCTTTCTTT
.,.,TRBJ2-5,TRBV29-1,CSVDINQETQYF,TGCAGCGTTGATATTAACCAAGAGACCCAGTACTTC
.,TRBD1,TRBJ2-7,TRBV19,CASSKAPTGGTYEQYF,TGTGCCAGTAGTAAAGCTCCGACAGGGGGAACCTACGAGCAGTACTTC
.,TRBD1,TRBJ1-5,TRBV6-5,CASSSETGETNQPQHF,TGTGCCAGCAGTTCCGAGACAGGGGAAACGAATCAGCCCCAGCATTTT
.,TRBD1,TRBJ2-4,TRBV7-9,CASTAGGSAKNIQYF,TGTGCCAGCACCGCAGGGGGTTCAGCCAAAAACATTCAGTACTTC